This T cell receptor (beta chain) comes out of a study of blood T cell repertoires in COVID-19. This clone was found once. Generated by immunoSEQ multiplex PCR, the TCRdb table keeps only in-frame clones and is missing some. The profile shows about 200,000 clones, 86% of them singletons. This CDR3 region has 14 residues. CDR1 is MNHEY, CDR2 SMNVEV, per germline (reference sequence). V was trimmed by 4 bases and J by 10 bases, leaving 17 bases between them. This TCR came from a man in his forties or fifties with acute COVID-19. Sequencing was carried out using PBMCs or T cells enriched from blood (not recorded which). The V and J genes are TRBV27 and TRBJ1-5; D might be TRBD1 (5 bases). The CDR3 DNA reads TGTGCCAGCAGTTGGGTCGGGGGTTTCAGTCCCCAGCATTTT. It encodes CASSWVGGFSPQHF.